These 12 T cell receptor beta chains were sequenced from one sample in a study of T cell responses to AZD1222 COVID-19 vaccine. Profiling relied on immunoSEQ multiplex PCR, and the TCRdb table lists in-frame clones only, not all of them. The data contain 120,000 or so clones, 90% to 95% of them singletons. This sample comprised peripheral blood, obtained on day 0 of AZD1222 vaccination. The source of these receptors is an adult in good health.

The chain joins TRBV19 to TRBJ1-1; D not resolved. V was trimmed by 0 bases and J by 6 bases, leaving 5 bases between them. Looked up from germline, CDR1 is LNHDA and CDR2 is SQIVND (reference sequence). The CDR3 is 12 amino acids. The CDR3 spells CASSIDRAEAFF. Written as DNA, the CDR3 is TGTGCCAGTAGTATAGATAGGGCTGAAGCTTTCTTT. Variable domain in full (rest from reference TRBV19 and TRBJ1-1): DGGITQSPKYLFRKEGQNVTLSCEQNLNHDAMYWYRQDPGQGLRLIYYSQIVNDFQKGDIAEGYSVSREKKESFPLTVTSAQKNPTAFYLCASSIDRAEAFFGQGTRLTVV.

This chain joins TRBV13 and TRBJ1-4; D unresolved. V was trimmed by 6 bases and J by 0 bases, leaving 8 bases between them. CDR1 and CDR2 (germline): PRHDT, FYEKMQ (reference sequence). The CDR3 has 14 residues. For the CDR3, the DNA is TGTGCCAGCAGTCGTGGGACAACTAATGAAAAACTGTTTTTT. It encodes CASSRGTTNEKLFF.

The gene calls are TRBV14 and TRBJ2-5; 9 bases are shared with TRBD1. The CDR3 runs 16 residues. V shed 3 bases, J shed 5 bases, and the junction held 10 bases outside the gene matches. CDR1 is SGHDN and CDR2 is FVKESK in the germline V gene. For the CDR3, the DNA is TGTGCCAGCAGCCATCACCGGGACAGGGTCGGCGAGACCCAGTACTTC. It encodes CASSHHRDRVGETQYF.

The CDR3 protein is CASSRRGQGETQYF. The DNA for the CDR3 is TGTGCCAGCAGCCGGAGAGGGCAGGGTGAGACCCAGTACTTC. This chain uses TRBV4-2 with TRBJ2-5; D may be TRBD1 or TRBD2 (5 bases each). Germline V gene lookup returns CDR1 LGHNA and CDR2 YNFKEQ. The CDR3 consists of 14 residues. Trimming removed 4 bases from V and 5 bases from J, with 14 bases in between.

The rearrangement uses TRBV27 and TRBJ1-3; the match to TRBD1 covers 7 bases. The CDR3 has 20 residues. J lost 2 bases, V lost 6 bases, and 22 bases had no gene match. Germline-derived CDR1 and CDR2 are MNHEY and SMNVEV (reference sequence). The CDR3 bases are TGTGCCAGCAGCCCCAAGTGGAGAGGGAGGGGGCTACTAACTGGAAACACCATATATTTT. It specifies CASSPKWRGRGLLTGNTIYF.

The chain carries TRBV15 and TRBJ1-5; 7 bases agree with TRBD1. After removal of 4 bases from V and 5 bases from J, the junction contained 23 bases not matched to a gene. CDR1 is LNHNV, CDR2 YYDKDF, per germline (reference sequence). The CDR3 is made up of 20 amino acids. In nucleotides, the CDR3 is TGTGCCACCAGCACCCGTTCCGGACCGGACAGGCTTGGGGATTATCAGCCCCAGCATTTT. Amino acids: CATSTRSGPDRLGDYQPQHF. Together with reference TRBV15 and TRBJ1-5, the CDR3 gives the full variable domain: DAMVIQNPRYQVTQFGKPVTLSCSQTLNHNVMYWYQQKSSQAPKLLFHYYDKDFNNEADTPDNFQSRRPNTSFCFLDIRSPGLGDTAMYLCATSTRSGPDRLGDYQPQHFGDGTRLSIL.

The gene calls are TRBV5-6 and TRBJ1-2; D is unclear. The CDR3 loop spans 14 amino acids. From germline, CDR1 is SGHDT and CDR2 YYEEEE. Trimming removed 1 base at V and 7 bases at J, with 14 bases between. CDR3 protein: CASSLRRAQIGYTF. Here the CDR3 DNA reads TGTGCCAGCAGCTTGCGGCGCGCACAGATTGGCTACACCTTC.

Only a few counts were recorded for this clone. The V and J genes are TRBV2 and TRBJ1-2; no firm D call. V lost 5 bases, J lost 4 bases, and 11 bases lay in between. The CDR3 runs to 13 residues. Per the germline V gene, CDR1 is SNHLY and CDR2 is FYNNEI. This CDR3 reads CASSFGPSYGYTF. In DNA, the CDR3 is TGTGCCAGCAGTTTCGGACCAAGCTATGGCTACACCTTC.

The rearrangement uses TRBV7-2 and TRBJ2-1; D remains unclear. Germline CDR1 reads SGHTA; CDR2 reads FQGNSA. V shed 5 bases and J shed 8 bases, with 7 bases lying between them. The CDR3 runs 11 residues. CDR3 protein: CASSQTDEQFF. The CDR3 DNA follows: TGTGCCAGCAGCCAGACGGATGAGCAGTTCTTC.

The chain has TRBV5-1 and TRBJ1-5; D remains ambiguous. V was clipped by 0 bases and J by 5 bases, with 9 bases between them. In germline, CDR1 is SGHRS, CDR2 YFSETQ. CDR3 length equals 14 residues. The CDR3 sequence is CASSLDGSDQPQHF. In nucleotides, the CDR3 is TGCGCCAGCAGCTTGGACGGTAGTGATCAGCCCCAGCATTTT.

This clone came up once. The J gene is TRBJ2-1, the V gene TRBV2; D gene uncertain. Germline V CDR1 and CDR2: SNHLY, FYNNEI. The CDR3 length is 15 residues. Trimming removed 0 bases at V and 8 bases at J, with 14 bases between. CDR3 residues: CASSEALRVGHEQFF. The CDR3 DNA follows: TGTGCCAGCAGTGAAGCGCTTCGCGTAGGCCATGAGCAGTTCTTC.

The rearrangement uses TRBV18 and TRBJ2-7, with 12 nucleotides matching TRBD1. Germline V gene sequence: CDR1 KGHSH, CDR2 LQKENI. The CDR3 extends over 14 amino acids. V lost 5 bases to trimming and J lost 3 bases; unmatched junction nucleotides: 2. The CDR3 loop is CASSGTGGRYEQYF. The CDR3 nucleotides read TGTGCCAGCTCAGGGACAGGGGGCCGCTACGAGCAGTACTTC.